The clone carrying this T cell receptor (beta chain) has ten or more counts. Its antigen is unknown. TCRdb itself ran the 5' RACE reads through MiXCR, one entry per CDR3 protein. This table has 49,000 or so distinct CDR3 sequences, about 7% appearing once. This sample is drawn from a study of T-cell memory formation after mild COVID-19. General study points: In pre-infection memory, a portion of responding clones appeared, which suggested that cross-reactive memory joined. Contracting CD8+ clones were enriched in EMRA, CD4+ mainly in CM and EM.

Germline V gene lookup returns CDR1 ENHRY and CDR2 SYGVKD. The CDR3 has 16 residues. V lost 7 bases to trimming and J lost 0 bases; unmatched junction nucleotides: 6. The sample taken for sequencing was PBMCs or a T cell subset sorted from them (not recorded which). The TCR sequence derives from a man in his late teens or twenties who had mild COVID-19 (a few samples of this study predate the infection). Cell type and time point are not known. This chain connects TRBV10-3 to TRBJ2-3; 11 bases line up with TRBD2. The CDR3 region has the DNA TGTGCCATCAAAACGGGACTAGCGGTTAGCACAGATACGCAGTATTTT. It codes for CAIKTGLAVSTDTQYF.